These T cell receptor beta chains were read from a single sample in a study of OX40 agonist ivuxolimab in advanced cancers. Assay used: immunoSEQ multiplex PCR; TCRdb lists only in-frame clones, some missing. The table records 100,000 or so clones, around 95% of them present only once. This specimen consisted of CD4+ or CD8+ T cells sorted from blood, obtained in a trial of the OX40 agonist ivuxolimab. The receptors shown here come from an adult with an advanced solid tumor such as melanoma, head and neck, liver or kidney cancer. Both conserved end residues are part of each CDR3. The order of the fields is CDR3 length, J gene, V gene, clone size, D gene, CDR3 DNA, CDR3 protein. D genes are given only for firm matches. Size tells how often a clone was seen (once, few, many) or the class of an expanded clone, and some rows leave it out.

14 | TRBJ1-2 | TRBV5-5 | . | . | TGTGCCAGCAGCTTGGCCGTTGGCCCCGAGGGCTACACCTTC | CASSLAVGPEGYTF
11 | TRBJ2-1 | TRBV6-5 | . | . | TGTGCCAGCACCGCGACCAATGAGCAGTTCTTC | CASTATNEQFF
13 | TRBJ1-2 | TRBV9 | . | . | TGTGCCAGCACAATACAGGGCAACTATGGCTACACCTTC | CASTIQGNYGYTF
13 | TRBJ2-3 | TRBV5-4 | . | TRBD1 | TGTGCCAGCAGCTCCGGGACAGCGGCTACGCAGTATTTT | CASSSGTAATQYF
13 | TRBJ2-7 | TRBV9 | . | . | TGTGCCAGCAGCGTAGGGGACAACTACGAGCAGTACTTC | CASSVGDNYEQYF
14 | TRBJ2-6 | TRBV5-1 | . | . | TGCGCCAGCAGCTTGTTCCCTGGGGCCAACGTCCTGACTTTC | CASSLFPGANVLTF
16 | TRBJ1-6 | TRBV19 | . | . | TGTGCCAGTAGTATAGCCGGCTCAGCATATAATTCACCCCTCCACTTT | CASSIAGSAYNSPLHF
13 | TRBJ1-5 | TRBV30 | . | . | TGTGCCTGGAGTGTACAGGGAGTTCAGCCCCAGCATTTT | CAWSVQGVQPQHF
13 | TRBJ1-3 | TRBV7-9 | . | . | TGTGCCAGCAGCCCCAAGACTGGAAACACCATATATTTT | CASSPKTGNTIYF
13 | TRBJ1-1 | TRBV11-2 | . | . | TGTGCCAGCAGCTTATTAGGCGACACTGAAGCTTTCTTT | CASSLLGDTEAFF
10 | TRBJ2-3 | TRBV29-1 | . | . | TGCAGCGCCTACACAGATACGCAGTATTTT | CSAYTDTQYF
19 | TRBJ1-3 | TRBV7-9 | . | TRBD1 | TGTGCCAGCAGCCCGAGTCTCCCGGGACAGACTAAACTTGGAAACACCATATATTTT | CASSPSLPGQTKLGNTIYF
13 | TRBJ1-2 | TRBV4-1 | few | . | TGCGCCAGCAGCCAAACGGGGAACTATGGCTACACCTTC | CASSQTGNYGYTF
14 | TRBJ1-2 | TRBV28 | . | TRBD1 | TGTGCCAGCACCGAGGACAGGGCTAACTATGGCTACACCTTC | CASTEDRANYGYTF
12 | TRBJ1-1 | TRBV28 | once | . | TGTGCCAGCAGTCCCGGGACAACTGAAGCTTTCTTT | CASSPGTTEAFF
14 | TRBJ2-7 | TRBV15 | . | . | TGTGCCACCAGGACGGGACACCCAAGTGTCGAGCAGTACTTC | CATRTGHPSVEQYF
15 | TRBJ2-1 | TRBV13 | . | . | TGTGCCAGCAGCTCCAGGGCCGGGGCCGGCAATGAGCAGTTCTTC | CASSSRAGAGNEQFF
15 | TRBJ1-5 | TRBV5-8 | . | . | TGTGCCAGCAGCCGCGGACCGGGGACCGATCAGCCCCAGCATTTT | CASSRGPGTDQPQHF
15 | TRBJ1-5 | TRBV28 | . | . | TGTGCCAGCAGTACCCACGGGGGTAGCAATCAGCCCCAGCATTTT | CASSTHGGSNQPQHF
13 | TRBJ2-1 | TRBV5-8 | once | . | TGTGCCAGCAGCTCCCCCCCGGGCCATGAGCAGTTCTTC | CASSSPPGHEQFF
14 | TRBJ1-1 | TRBV21-1 | . | . | TGTGCCAGCAGCAAACGGACAGGACAGACTGAAGCTTTCTTT | CASSKRTGQTEAFF
14 | TRBJ2-7 | TRBV6-6 | . | TRBD2 | TGTGCCAGCAGTTACTCTGGGAGGGCAGGCGAGCAGTACTTC | CASSYSGRAGEQYF
14 | TRBJ2-1 | TRBV28 | . | TRBD1 | TGTGCCAGCAGTTTAGTGGACAGGTACAATGAGCAGTTCTTC | CASSLVDRYNEQFF
15 | TRBJ1-3 | TRBV6-5 | . | . | TGTGCCAGCACCCAAGGGTCAGGGATAGGAAACACCATATATTTT | CASTQGSGIGNTIYF
14 | TRBJ1-3 | TRBV28 | once | . | TGTGCCAGCAGCGGGTGGGGGTCTGGAAACACCATATATTTT | CASSGWGSGNTIYF
17 | TRBJ1-1 | TRBV6-1 | . | . | TGTGCCAGCAGTGAAGCCCCTGGGGGGCAGGTGAACACTGAAGCTTTCTTT | CASSEAPGGQVNTEAFF
13 | TRBJ1-2 | TRBV13 | . | . | TGTGCCAGCAGCTTAGGACGGGGAAATGGCTACACCTTC | CASSLGRGNGYTF
14 | TRBJ1-3 | TRBV7-3 | . | . | TGTGCCAGCAGCTTATTAGGGGAGGGAAACACCATATATTTT | CASSLLGEGNTIYF
13 | TRBJ2-4 | TRBV11-1 | . | . | TGTGCCAGCGCCTCGGTTGGGAAAAACATTCAGTACTTC | CASASVGKNIQYF
13 | TRBJ1-4 | TRBV7-9 | . | . | TGTGCCAGCAGCGTATCCGATAATGAAAAACTGTTTTTT | CASSVSDNEKLFF
12 | TRBJ1-1 | TRBV7-3 | . | . | TGTGCCAGCAGCTTAGACGGAACTGAAGCTTTCTTT | CASSLDGTEAFF
11 | TRBJ1-4 | TRBV28 | once | . | TGTGCCAGCAGTTCGAATGAAAAACTGTTTTTT | CASSSNEKLFF
16 | TRBJ2-1 | TRBV5-1 | . | . | TGCGCCAGCAGCTTGCCAAGTGGAGCCGTAAACAATGAGCAGTTCTTC | CASSLPSGAVNNEQFF
14 | TRBJ2-3 | TRBV7-3 | . | . | TGTGCCAGCAGCTTGGATGGTACCACAGATACGCAGTATTTT | CASSLDGTTDTQYF
12 | TRBJ1-1 | TRBV6-5 | . | TRBD1 | TGTGCCAGTACGACAGGGAGCACTGAAGCTTTCTTT | CASTTGSTEAFF
15 | TRBJ2-7 | TRBV5-1 | few | TRBD2 | TGCGCCAGCAGCTTTGGGACTAGCGGTGCCTACGAGCAGTACTTC | CASSFGTSGAYEQYF
12 | TRBJ1-2 | TRBV13 | . | . | TGTGCCAGCAGCTTTGCTCCTGGGGGCTACACCTTC | CASSFAPGGYTF
14 | TRBJ2-7 | TRBV5-5 | . | . | TGTGCCAGCAGCTTTAGAGGACTTGGAGTCGAGCAGTACTTC | CASSFRGLGVEQYF
15 | TRBJ2-1 | TRBV6-4 | . | TRBD2 | TGTGCCAGCAGTGACAGACTAGCGGGATACAATGAGCAGTTCTTC | CASSDRLAGYNEQFF
16 | TRBJ2-7 | TRBV9 | . | . | TGTGCCAGCAGCCCCAGAGAGGCAGGGGCGGGCTACGAGCAGTACTTC | CASSPREAGAGYEQYF
16 | TRBJ1-2 | TRBV27 | . | . | TGTGCCAGCAGTTTTCTTTTGGATGAGGGGAGGGGAGGCTACACCTTC | CASSFLLDEGRGGYTF
15 | TRBJ1-1 | TRBV28 | . | TRBD1 | TGTGCCAGCAGCGGGACAGGGGGCTGGCGCACTGAAGCTTTCTTT | CASSGTGGWRTEAFF
16 | TRBJ1-4 | TRBV28 | . | . | TGTGCCAGCAGTCCTCAGGGGCCCACAGCTAATGAAAAACTGTTTTTT | CASSPQGPTANEKLFF
15 | TRBJ1-2 | TRBV9 | once | . | TGTGCCAGCAGCGTAGAAGCAGGGTTGACCTATGGCTACACCTTC | CASSVEAGLTYGYTF
13 | TRBJ2-2 | TRBV27 | . | . | TGTGCCAGCAGGGTACTAGGGGATTGGGAGCTGTTTTTT | CASRVLGDWELFF
13 | TRBJ1-2 | TRBV6-5 | . | . | TGTGCCAGCAGTTACTCATCGGATTATGGCTACACCTTC | CASSYSSDYGYTF